This T cell receptor beta chain was sequenced for a study of early T cells in non-severe SARS-CoV-2 infection. At the level of the study: With bulk RNA from unsorted whole blood as input, sequencing yielded unpaired chains. Study-wide results and caveats: In VDJdb matching, anti-spike CD8 responses were favored while private and CD4 specificities went missing.

V was trimmed by 0 bases and J by 0 bases, leaving 8 bases between them. Germline-derived CDR1 and CDR2 are SGHRS and YFSETQ. The CDR3 covers 15 residues. This clonotype occurred many times. Its matching antigen is unknown. In the library, individual cDNA molecules carried attached unique molecular identifiers. TCRdb reprocessed the 5' RACE reads via MiXCR and lists one record per CDR3 protein. The table includes about 67,000 distinct CDR3 sequences, around a tenth detected once. The sequence was collected from an adult who was a healthcare worker with PCR-confirmed SARS-CoV-2 infection or an uninfected control (not recorded which). The chain couples TRBV5-1 to TRBJ2-3; maybe TRBD2 (6 bases). The source material was whole blood. Here the CDR3 reads CASSLGDFSTDTQYF. As DNA, the CDR3 is TGCGCCAGCAGCTTGGGGGACTTCAGCACAGATACGCAGTATTTT.